One sample yielded the 21 T cell receptor beta chains listed below, sequenced in a study of T-cell memory formation after mild COVID-19. TCRdb reprocessed the 5' RACE reads with MiXCR, giving one entry per CDR3 protein. The data hold over 55,000 distinct CDR3 sequences, with more than 10% observed a single time. The sequenced sample consisted of PBMCs or a T cell subset sorted from them (not recorded which). All receptors derive from a man between 18 and 29 years old who had mild COVID-19 (a few samples of this study predate the infection). Cell type and time point are not known.

This clonotype was counted only a few times. The rearrangement uses TRBV5-6 and TRBJ1-6, with D possibly being TRBD1 (5 bases). The CDR3 has 15 amino acids. The V gene's germline CDR1 is SGHDT and CDR2 YYEEEE. V was cut by 0 bases and J by 7 bases, with 11 bases left in between. The CDR3 spells CASSLGPWGNSPLHF. Written as DNA, the CDR3 is TGTGCCAGCAGCTTGGGACCATGGGGGAATTCACCCCTCCACTTT.

The V call is TRBV4-1, the J call TRBJ2-4; D is unresolved. V shed 3 bases and J shed 0 bases, with 12 bases lying between them. Looked up from germline, CDR1 is MGHRA and CDR2 is YSYEKL. This CDR3 is 16 amino acids long. CDR3 DNA sequence: TGCGCCAGCAGCCAGCCCCTACTGCAAGCCAAAAACATTCAGTACTTC. This gives the protein CASSQPLLQAKNIQYF.

This clonotype was observed many times. J is TRBJ2-2 and V is TRBV7-2, with D possibly matching TRBD2 (5 bases). V was shortened by 0 bases and J by 15 bases, with 17 bases between the two germline ends. In germline, CDR1 is SGHTA, CDR2 FQGNSA. The CDR3 is 14 residues long. CDR3 in amino acids: CASSLARSGMVVFF. The CDR3 nucleotides read TGTGCCAGCAGCTTAGCGAGGTCGGGAATGGTGGTGTTTTTT.

The CDR3 is CASSPVGTANYGYTF. In DNA form, the CDR3 reads TGTGCCAGCTCACCAGTGGGGACGGCTAACTATGGCTACACCTTC. The chain employs TRBV18 and TRBJ1-2, with a possible D match to TRBD1 (5 bases). With 2 bases removed from V and 0 bases from J, the gap between germline ends came to 10 bases. The germline gives CDR1 KGHSH, CDR2 LQKENI. The CDR3 is 15 amino acids.

V is TRBV6-5 and J is TRBJ2-3; a weak D match, TRBD1 (6 bases). The CDR3 is 16 residues long. The V and J ends lost 6 bases and 3 bases respectively, with 19 bases between them. Germline CDR1 and CDR2: MNHEY and SVGAGI. The CDR3 bases are TGTGCCAGCAGGAGGACCCACCCAAGGGGGACAGATACGCAGTATTTT. Protein product: CASRRTHPRGTDTQYF.

The chain employs TRBV11-2 and TRBJ2-7; D unresolved. Germline V CDR1 and CDR2: SGHAT, FQNNGV. The CDR3 contains 11 residues. V gave up 4 bases and J gave up 3 bases, with 4 bases separating them. The CDR3 reads CASSWDYEQYF. CDR3 nucleotide sequence: TGTGCCAGCAGCTGGGACTACGAGCAGTACTTC.

The V and J genes are TRBV20-1 and TRBJ2-1; a possible D gene is TRBD2 (5 bases). The germline CDR1 and CDR2 sequences are DFQATT and SNEGSKA (reference sequence). The CDR3 is made up of 15 amino acids. Trimming pared 2 bases from V and 1 base from J, leaving 12 bases between. The CDR3 region is CSARWPRASYNEQFF. The CDR3 DNA reads TGCAGTGCTAGATGGCCGAGGGCTTCCTACAATGAGCAGTTCTTC.

This clonotype was observed a handful of times. This chain joins TRBV4-1 and TRBJ2-1; 7 nucleotides align to TRBD2. CDR1 and CDR2 (germline): MGHRA, YSYEKL. Losses at the gene ends were 2 bases for V and 7 bases for J; bases not matched to a gene: 11. This CDR3 region has 16 residues. The chain's CDR3 is CASSQLAEIPWNEQFF. The CDR3 nucleotides are TGCGCCAGCAGCCAACTAGCGGAGATTCCTTGGAATGAGCAGTTCTTC.

This clonotype was seen more than once but under ten times. This chain connects TRBV4-3 to TRBJ2-2; D is perhaps TRBD1 or TRBD2 (5 bases each). V was trimmed by 4 bases and J by 4 bases, leaving 13 bases between them. Germline assignment: CDR1 LGHNA and CDR2 YSLEER. This CDR3 is 15 amino acids long. CDR3: CASSRGSVSTGELFF. In DNA form, the CDR3 reads TGCGCCAGCAGCCGGGGGTCTGTGTCCACCGGGGAGCTGTTTTTT.

A few counts support this clonotype. The chain combines TRBV12-3 or TRBV12-4 with TRBJ2-6; D unresolved. The CDR3 has 15 residues. V lost 3 bases and J 2 bases, leaving 8 bases between the germline ends. Written as DNA, the CDR3 is TGTGCCAGCAGTTTTTCTGAGGCTGGGGCCAACGTCCTGACTTTC. Translating gives CASSFSEAGANVLTF.

This clonotype was found a few times. The chain joins TRBV4-2 to TRBJ2-1; no clear D. Germline assignment: CDR1 LGHNA and CDR2 YNFKEQ. Deletions cut 4 bases from V and 5 bases from J, with 12 bases between. The length of the CDR3 is 14 residues. DNA for the CDR3: TGTGCCAGCAGCCGAGTAGATAGCCACAATGAGCAGTTCTTC. Translated, it gives CASSRVDSHNEQFF.

This clonotype was observed at least ten times. The chain is built from TRBV5-6 and TRBJ2-3; D is ambiguous. Germline CDR1 reads SGHDT; CDR2 reads YYEEEE. The V end was cut by 1 base, the J end by 4 bases, with 4 bases between. The CDR3 spans 12 residues. In nucleotides, the CDR3 is TGTGCCAGCAGCTTGAAGCCAGATACGCAGTATTTT. It translates to CASSLKPDTQYF.

The chain uses TRBV15 and TRBJ2-2, with D unresolved. Trimming cost V 4 bases and J 6 bases, with 6 bases left between them. The germline V gene encodes CDR1 LNHNV and CDR2 YYDKDF (reference sequence). The CDR3 totals 12 residues. CDR3: CATSINAGELFF. CDR3 nucleotide sequence: TGTGCCACCAGCATCAACGCCGGGGAGCTGTTTTTT.

The chain joins TRBV7-9 to TRBJ2-3; the D gene is possibly TRBD1 (5 bases). The ends were cut back, 4 bases at V and 2 bases at J, with 13 bases in the middle. The germline CDR1 and CDR2 sequences are SEHNR and FQNEAQ (reference sequence). The CDR3 has 15 amino acids. CDR3 in DNA: TGTGCCAGCAGCTACGACAGAACCTACACAGATACGCAGTATTTT. It translates to CASSYDRTYTDTQYF. The variable domain in full, with the rest retrieved from reference TRBV7-9 and TRBJ2-3, is DTGVSQNPRHKITKRGQNVTFRCDPISEHNRLYWYRQTLGQGPEFLTYFQNEAQLEKSRLLSDRFSAERPKGSFSTLEIQRTEQGDSAMYLCASSYDRTYTDTQYFGPGTRLTVL.

In this sample, this clonotype is medium-sized. The V call is TRBV7-9, the J call TRBJ2-7; no clear D. The germline CDR1 and CDR2 sequences are SEHNR and FQNEAQ (reference sequence). The ends were cut back, 6 bases at V and 4 bases at J, with 7 bases in the middle. The CDR3 covers 11 residues. CDR3 in DNA: TGTGCCAGCAGTAACCGTTACGAGCAGTACTTC. The encoded protein is CASSNRYEQYF.

The table lists this clonotype with a few counts. The chain combines TRBV15 with TRBJ2-3; 8 nucleotides match TRBD1. J lost 10 bases, V lost 2 bases, and 11 bases had no gene match. The CDR3 has 15 amino acids. The germline V gene encodes CDR1 LNHNV and CDR2 YYDKDF (reference sequence). The CDR3, as DNA: TGTGCCACCAGCAGATCGCAGACAGGGGCGACTGCGCAGTATTTT. Protein sequence: CATSRSQTGATAQYF.

At least ten counts were recorded for this clonotype. Here the CDR3 DNA reads TGTGCCACCAGTGATTCCCAACGGTTAAATGAGCAGTTCTTC. It translates to CATSDSQRLNEQFF. The chain couples TRBV24-1 to TRBJ2-1; unclear D gene. V shed 2 bases and J shed 7 bases, with 11 bases lying between them. The CDR3 covers 14 residues. CDR1 is KGHDR and CDR2 is SFDVKD in the germline V gene.

In this sample, this clonotype turned up many times. This sequence joins TRBV5-4 and TRBJ2-2; 8 bases are shared with TRBD2. The CDR3 is 15 amino acids. Germline assignment: CDR1 SGHNT and CDR2 YYREEE (reference sequence). Trimming at V came to 4 bases and at J to 5 bases, leaving 7 bases not matched to a gene. The CDR3: CASSPRTSLTGELFF. The CDR3 region has the DNA TGTGCCAGCAGCCCGAGGACTAGCCTAACCGGGGAGCTGTTTTTT.

This clonotype has only a few counts. This sequence joins TRBV29-1 and TRBJ2-5, with D perhaps matching TRBD1 or TRBD2 (6 bases each). The germline CDR1 and CDR2 sequences are SQVTM and ANQGSEA. Trimming shortened V by 3 bases and J by 2 bases, and 16 bases separated the two germline ends. The CDR3 sequence is 15 residues long. The CDR3 sequence: CSVERNGGGQETQYF. The CDR3 DNA is TGCAGCGTTGAGAGAAACGGGGGCGGGCAAGAGACCCAGTACTTC.

This clonotype turned up a few times. The chain recombines TRBV12-3 or TRBV12-4 with TRBJ1-3; TRBD1 matches at 10 bases. Trimming took 7 bases from V and 2 from J; bases not matched to a gene: 8. The CDR3 has 16 amino acids. CDR3 in DNA: TGTGCCAGCAAGGACAGGGGGGTTTTCACTGGAAACACCATATATTTT. Translated, it gives CASKDRGVFTGNTIYF.

On this clonotype: The CDR3 ends on some other residue instead of the conserved phenylalanine or tryptophan, so this is likely a read error. The V gene is TRBV6-5, the J gene TRBJ2-1; 7 nucleotides line up with TRBD2. The CDR3 has 15 residues. Germline-derived CDR1 and CDR2 are MNHEY and SVGAGI. The J segment lost 0 bases and the V segment lost 2 bases, leaving 1 base of the junction unmatched. CDR3 sequence reads: CASSYGGGSYNEQFL. The CDR3 nucleotides read TGTGCCAGCAGTTACGGCGGGGGCTCCTACAATGAGCAGTTCTTA.